These 3 T cell receptor beta chains were all obtained from the same sample, sequenced in a study of T cell changes during pregnancy in multiple sclerosis. Produced via immunoSEQ multiplex PCR; TCRdb's table is partial and in-frame only. This sample has 45,000 to 75,000 clones; 85% to 95% occur once, and the top ten carry under 0.95%. This specimen consisted of peripheral blood, obtained in the first trimester of pregnancy. These receptors all stem from a female donor with multiple sclerosis, enrolled in a pregnancy study.

The chain recombines TRBV11-2 with TRBJ2-5; 11 bases are a match to TRBD1. The CDR3 runs 15 residues. Unmatched junction bases numbered 2, after V lost 1 base and J lost 4 bases. Germline CDR1 is SGHAT and CDR2 is FQNNGV. CDR3 region: CASSLGDRGRETQYF. The DNA for the CDR3 is TGTGCCAGCAGCTTAGGGGACAGGGGGAGAGAGACCCAGTACTTC.

CDR3 nucleotide sequence: TGTGCCAGCAGTTCCACGACAGGGGCCCTATTCTATGGCTACACCTTC. Its protein product is CASSSTTGALFYGYTF. This sequence joins TRBV27 and TRBJ1-2; the match to TRBD1 covers 8 bases. CDR1 MNHEY and CDR2 SMNVEV come from the germline V gene (reference sequence). V lost 4 bases and J lost 4; bases outside the gene matches: 11. This CDR3 comprises 16 residues.

This sequence joins TRBV6-5 and TRBJ2-3; D gene unclear. The ends were cut back, 5 bases at V and 1 base at J, with 7 bases in the middle. In germline, CDR1 is MNHEY, CDR2 SVGAGI. This CDR3 comprises 13 residues. Written as DNA, the CDR3 is TGTGCCAGCAGTCGTGGAGGCACAGATACGCAGTATTTT. The encoded protein is CASSRGGTDTQYF.